In this sample, the clone carrying this TCR beta chain turned up once. These data come from a study of OX40 agonist ivuxolimab in advanced cancers. The junction had 9 bases not matched to a gene; V was cut back by 4 bases and J by 1 base. In germline, CDR1 is MDHEN, CDR2 SYDVKM. The CDR3 extends over 16 amino acids. Measured with immunoSEQ multiplex PCR; TCRdb has only the in-frame clones, and not every one. The table shows around 31,000 clones, with roughly 90% occurring only once. The V gene is TRBV28, the J gene TRBJ2-7; 8 nucleotides agree with TRBD2. The sequencing here drew on CD4+ or CD8+ T cells sorted from blood, taken in a trial of the OX40 agonist ivuxolimab. This receptor was taken from an adult with an advanced solid tumor such as melanoma, head and neck, liver or kidney cancer. The CDR3 here is CASSSLSGALSYEQYF. CDR3 nucleotides: TGTGCCAGCAGTTCACTTAGCGGGGCACTTTCCTACGAGCAGTACTTC.